One and the same sample provided the 9 T cell receptor beta chains below, sequenced in a study of regulatory T cells in long-lasting Graves disease. Time point noted: persistent/refractory GD, antithyroid drugs over 5 years with positive TRAb. TCR sequences were obtained from RNA taken from PBMCs. Construction of TCR beta libraries relied on iRepertoire HTBI primers and on Arm-PCR targeting CDR3 regions. Each CDR3 protein is one row after TCRdb ran MiXCR on the multiplex PCR reads. The table has more than 300,000 distinct CDR3 sequences, 23% seen once. The sequences come from peripheral blood mononuclear cells (PBMCs), collected when the disease was refractory, from a patient treated with antithyroid drugs. The receptors originated from a woman aged 40 to 50 with Graves disease.

The rearrangement joins TRBV5-1 to TRBJ2-5; D is undetermined. The CDR3 is made up of 15 amino acids. V was shortened by 0 bases and J by 8 bases, with 17 bases between the two germline ends. Germline V lookup: CDR1 SGHRS, CDR2 YFSETQ. The CDR3 DNA follows: TGCGCCAGCAGCTTGGCCGTGCAGGTCCAGAGAACCCAGTACTTC. Translating it yields CASSLAVQVQRTQYF. The variable domain in full, with the rest retrieved from reference TRBV5-1 and TRBJ2-5, is KAGVTQTPRYLIKTRGQQVTLSCSPISGHRSVSWYQQTPGQGLQFLFEYFSETQRNKGNFPGRFSGRQFSNSRSEMNVSTLELGDSALYLCASSLAVQVQRTQYFGPGTRLLVL.

This clonotype has just a few counts. The chain couples TRBV11-2 to TRBJ2-7, with 8 bases lining up with TRBD1. The CDR3 covers 15 residues. In germline, CDR1 is SGHAT, CDR2 FQNNGV. V lost 2 bases and J lost 4; bases outside the gene matches: 7. Here the CDR3 reads CASSLLRDRHYEQYF. The CDR3 nucleotides read TGTGCCAGCAGCTTACTTCGGGACAGGCATTACGAGCAGTACTTC.

A note on this clonotype: Being one base from a much bigger clone, this may be a read error. The rearrangement joins TRBV10-3 to TRBJ2-7; 9 nucleotides align to TRBD2. This CDR3 has 17 residues. V lost 2 bases, J lost 5 bases, and 13 bases stayed unmatched. CDR1 and CDR2 from the germline V gene are ENHRY and SYGVKD. This chain's CDR3 is CAISEPAGGPGLHEQYF. The CDR3 DNA reads TGTGCCATCAGTGAGCCGGCGGGAGGGCCTGGTTTACACGAGCAGTACTTC.

This clonotype has only a few counts. The chain carries TRBV6-1 and TRBJ1-1; 7 bases map to TRBD1. The CDR3 is 18 residues long. Unmatched junction bases numbered 23, after V lost 7 bases and J lost 6 bases. Looked up from germline, CDR1 is MNHNS and CDR2 is SASEGT. CDR3 residues: CASKPWTGSWDGVAEAFF. CDR3 bases: TGTGCCAGCAAACCCTGGACAGGTTCGTGGGATGGTGTGGCTGAAGCTTTCTTT.

This clonotype showed up many times. The chain couples TRBV20-1 to TRBJ1-4; the D is unclear. The V gene's germline CDR1 is DFQATT and CDR2 SNEGSKA (reference sequence). The CDR3 runs 13 residues. Trimming removed 5 bases from V and 3 bases from J, with 10 bases in between. For the CDR3, the DNA is TGCAGTGCTGCGATTGCCCCTAATGAAAAACTGTTTTTT. Encoded protein: CSAAIAPNEKLFF.

At least ten counts were recorded for this clonotype. The chain is built from TRBV7-9 and TRBJ2-7; tentative D call: TRBD2 (5 bases). CDR1 and CDR2 from the germline V gene are SEHNR and FQNEAQ (reference sequence). This CDR3 is built from 13 residues. Trimming left V 1 base short and J 6 bases short, with 10 bases between. The CDR3 DNA is TGTGCCAGCAGCTTAGACTCCCGGGGCGAGCAGTACTTC. Its translation: CASSLDSRGEQYF.

As DNA, the CDR3 is TGCAGTGCTAGAGACAACACCTACGAGCAGTACTTC. Its protein is CSARDNTYEQYF. J is TRBJ2-7 and V is TRBV20-1; unclear D gene. Trimming removed 0 bases at V and 2 bases at J, with 5 bases between. Germline CDR1 and CDR2: DFQATT and SNEGSKA (reference sequence). The CDR3 length is 12 residues.

This clonotype was observed a handful of times. V and J are TRBV10-2 and TRBJ1-4, with a tentative D call TRBD1 (5 bases). V lost 2 bases to trimming and J lost 8 bases, with 9 bases between them. CDR1 WSHSY and CDR2 SAAADI come from the germline V gene. CDR3 size: 13 residues. Here the CDR3 DNA reads TGCGCCAGCAGTGAGCGGGGCAAGGAAAAACTGTTTTTT. As protein: CASSERGKEKLFF.

A few counts support this clonotype. This chain links TRBV6-1 with TRBJ2-7, with 7 bases identical to TRBD1. J lost 3 bases, V lost 4 bases, and 12 bases had no gene match. The CDR3 loop spans 16 amino acids. CDR1 is MNHNS and CDR2 is SASEGT in the germline V gene. The CDR3 region has the DNA TGTGCCAGCAGTGGGGCTGAACAGGGGCGAAGCTACGAGCAGTACTTC. It yields the protein CASSGAEQGRSYEQYF.